This is a list of T cell receptor beta chains from one sample in a study of response to subunit inactivated influenza vaccine. Via MiXCR, TCRdb re-called the RT-PCR reads, giving one row per CDR3 protein. The sample includes approximately 490,000 distinct CDR3 sequences, around 7.7% of them seen just once. Sequenced material: PBMCs from blood, taken around 25 months after vaccination. All receptors come from a man in his fifties or sixties who received an inactivated influenza vaccine. The CDR3 runs from the conserved cysteine through the conserved F or W. The D gene is left open where the match is weak.

J,D,V,CDR3
TRBJ1-2,TRBD1,TRBV29-1,CSVGTGVRDGYTF
TRBJ2-3,.,TRBV5-5,CASSFQVGTDTQYF
TRBJ2-1,TRBD2,TRBV5-1,CASRSGTTSSYNEQFF
TRBJ2-1,.,TRBV11-1,CASSFNFGSGEQFF
TRBJ2-7,TRBD2,TRBV25-1,CASSDLLAGPNSYEQYF
TRBJ2-5,.,TRBV4-1,CASSQDRGSTQYF
TRBJ2-7,TRBD1,TRBV7-9,CASSLPGTAEQYF
TRBJ1-1,.,TRBV7-9,CASSSPSDTEAFF
TRBJ2-3,TRBD1,TRBV11-1,CASSSGGLADTQYF
TRBJ2-5,.,TRBV29-1,CSVAGNYQETQYF
TRBJ2-2,.,TRBV5-1,CASKAENTGELFF
TRBJ2-7,TRBD1,TRBV28,CASGQGAYEQYF
TRBJ2-1,.,TRBV24-1,CATSDRGISYNEQFF
TRBJ2-1,TRBD1,TRBV11-3,CASSRDSGYNEQFF
TRBJ2-7,TRBD2,TRBV4-3,CASSQDIAGENYEQYF
TRBJ2-4,TRBD2,TRBV12-3/TRBV12-4,CTFSLFWTSGKIAKNIQYF
TRBJ2-4,.,TRBV3-1,CASSPTGSKNIQYF
TRBJ2-1,.,TRBV12-3/TRBV12-4,CASKRNSYNEQFF
TRBJ2-7,TRBD1,TRBV7-9,CAIEGQVREQYF
TRBJ2-1,.,TRBV28,CASRPAGASSYNEQFF
TRBJ2-5,.,TRBV20-1,CSARDSGREETQYF
TRBJ2-7,TRBD1,TRBV7-2,CASSFLTGGDEQYF
TRBJ2-7,TRBD2,TRBV29-1,CSVQLTTSGSKYEQYF
TRBJ2-7,TRBD1,TRBV5-1,CASERYGTGGSEQYF
TRBJ2-3,.,TRBV29-1,CSVGPTDTQYF
TRBJ2-2,.,TRBV20-1,CSALGPANTGELFF
TRBJ1-2,.,TRBV3-1,CASSQVKTGYRWGYTF
TRBJ1-5,TRBD1,TRBV20-1,CSASLGGSNQPQHF
TRBJ2-2,.,TRBV7-9,CASSSRVAGELFF